This T cell receptor beta chain was observed in a study of cytomegalovirus exposure and HLA in healthy donors. Findings and limits, study-wide: Earlier analysis looked at TCR beta V segments, and most were productive about 87% or about 30% of the time. Researchers left out some V segments, among them TRBV6-2 and TRBV6-3, as indistinguishable. TCR beta V- and J-gene trimming, according to a later analysis, was linked to a missense DCLRE1C variant. Reported findings show TCR beta sequences accurately forecast HLA-A and HLA-B alleles in most subjects.

As to this clone: What it binds is unknown.

Trimming took 4 bases from V and 1 from J; bases not matched to a gene: 3. The V gene's germline CDR1 is SGHRS and CDR2 YFSETQ. The CDR3 totals 16 residues. Both 60 Vbeta primers and 13 Jbeta primers went into the PCR. Profiling relied on immunoSEQ multiplex PCR, and the TCRdb table lists in-frame clones only, not all of them. The table includes approximately 160,000 clones, 68% detected once. The sequenced sample consisted of PBMCs. This clonotype was obtained from a woman in her 40s in good health and CMV-seropositive. The chain recombines TRBV5-1 with TRBJ2-2, with TRBD2 matching 11 bases. The CDR3 here is CASSLGLAGNTGELFF. CDR3 sequence (DNA): TGCGCCAGCAGCCTAGGACTAGCGGGGAACACCGGGGAGCTGTTTTTT.